Listed below are T cell receptor beta chains from one sample, sequenced in a study of blood T cell repertoires in COVID-19. Data came from immunoSEQ multiplex PCR; TCRdb stores just in-frame clones and leaves some out. The sample shows nearly 350,000 clones, roughly 87% of them seen only once. Sequenced: PBMCs or T cells enriched from blood (not recorded which). The source of these receptors is a woman aged 25 to 39 who had recovered from COVID-19. Each CDR3 is given with its conserved first and last residue. The order of the fields is V gene, clone size, D gene, J gene, CDR3 length, CDR3 protein, CDR3 DNA. A D gene is named only where the DNA matches it firmly. Size values are once, few and many counts, or a class for expanded clones, and some rows have none.

V gene: TRBV14; clone size: few; D gene: .; J gene: TRBJ2-1; CDR3 length: 15; CDR3 protein: CASSQGRAQNNEQFF; CDR3 DNA: TGTGCCAGCAGCCAAGGCAGGGCGCAAAACAATGAGCAGTTCTTC
V gene: TRBV5-6; clone size: .; D gene: .; J gene: TRBJ2-6; CDR3 length: 14; CDR3 protein: CASSKRDGANVLTF; CDR3 DNA: TGTGCCAGCAGCAAAAGAGATGGGGCCAACGTCCTGACTTTC
V gene: TRBV30; clone size: .; D gene: .; J gene: TRBJ1-1; CDR3 length: 14; CDR3 protein: CAWSPTVLNTEAFF; CDR3 DNA: TGTGCCTGGAGTCCTACAGTATTGAACACTGAAGCTTTCTTT
V gene: TRBV7-9; clone size: .; D gene: .; J gene: TRBJ2-2; CDR3 length: 16; CDR3 protein: CASSLMGAGYTGELFF; CDR3 DNA: TGTGCCAGCAGCCTGATGGGGGCCGGGTACACCGGGGAGCTGTTTTTT
V gene: TRBV6-5; clone size: .; D gene: TRBD1; J gene: TRBJ1-6; CDR3 length: 14; CDR3 protein: CASTPGTGVSPLHF; CDR3 DNA: TGTGCCAGCACCCCCGGGACAGGGGTATCACCCCTCCACTTT
V gene: TRBV14; clone size: once; D gene: .; J gene: TRBJ1-2; CDR3 length: 14; CDR3 protein: CASSQVGTNYGYTF; CDR3 DNA: TGTGCCAGCAGCCAAGTCGGGACTAACTATGGCTACACCTTC
V gene: TRBV12-3/TRBV12-4; clone size: .; D gene: .; J gene: TRBJ1-1; CDR3 length: 13; CDR3 protein: CASTLQGNTEAFF; CDR3 DNA: TGTGCCAGCACCCTACAGGGGAACACTGAAGCTTTCTTT
V gene: TRBV18; clone size: few; D gene: .; J gene: TRBJ1-2; CDR3 length: 13; CDR3 protein: CASSPSDSHGYTF; CDR3 DNA: TGTGCCAGCTCACCATCTGACAGTCATGGCTACACCTTC
V gene: TRBV30; clone size: once; D gene: .; J gene: TRBJ1-4; CDR3 length: 16; CDR3 protein: CAWSVLSGVMNEKLFF; CDR3 DNA: TGTGCCTGGAGTGTACTTTCAGGTGTGATGAATGAAAAACTGTTTTTT
V gene: TRBV2; clone size: .; D gene: TRBD2; J gene: TRBJ2-5; CDR3 length: 15; CDR3 protein: CASSGERGTKETQYF; CDR3 DNA: TGTGCCAGCAGTGGCGAGCGGGGAACTAAAGAGACCCAGTACTTC
V gene: TRBV28; clone size: .; D gene: .; J gene: TRBJ1-3; CDR3 length: 17; CDR3 protein: CASSSPQTAYRGNTIYF; CDR3 DNA: TGTGCCAGCAGCTCACCCCAGACAGCCTACCGTGGAAACACCATATATTTT
V gene: TRBV9; clone size: .; D gene: TRBD2; J gene: TRBJ2-7; CDR3 length: 14; CDR3 protein: CASSVGPSGDEQYF; CDR3 DNA: TGTGCCAGCAGCGTAGGTCCTAGCGGGGACGAGCAGTACTTC
V gene: TRBV2; clone size: .; D gene: TRBD1; J gene: TRBJ2-5; CDR3 length: 16; CDR3 protein: CASSRLGTGGSETQYF; CDR3 DNA: TGTGCCAGCAGCCGTTTGGGGACAGGGGGTTCAGAGACCCAGTACTTC
V gene: TRBV4-3; clone size: .; D gene: .; J gene: TRBJ1-1; CDR3 length: 15; CDR3 protein: CASSQDPGGTTEAFF; CDR3 DNA: TGCGCCAGCAGCCAAGATCCGGGGGGTACCACTGAAGCTTTCTTT
V gene: TRBV7-2; clone size: .; D gene: TRBD2; J gene: TRBJ2-5; CDR3 length: 17; CDR3 protein: CASSLVGSGGIKETQYF; CDR3 DNA: TGTGCCAGCAGCTTAGTTGGTAGCGGGGGGATCAAAGAGACCCAGTACTTC
V gene: TRBV10-3; clone size: .; D gene: .; J gene: TRBJ2-7; CDR3 length: 13; CDR3 protein: CAISERQAYEQYF; CDR3 DNA: TGTGCCATCAGTGAACGACAGGCCTACGAGCAGTACTTC
V gene: TRBV6-2/TRBV6-3; clone size: .; D gene: .; J gene: TRBJ2-1; CDR3 length: 15; CDR3 protein: CASSYSQTGGNEQFF; CDR3 DNA: TGTGCCAGCAGTTACTCCCAGACAGGCGGGAATGAGCAGTTCTTC
V gene: TRBV27; clone size: .; D gene: .; J gene: TRBJ1-5; CDR3 length: 13; CDR3 protein: CASSPEKFRPQHF; CDR3 DNA: TGTGCCAGCAGTCCCGAGAAGTTTAGGCCCCAGCATTTT
V gene: TRBV4-1; clone size: .; D gene: .; J gene: TRBJ2-7; CDR3 length: 19; CDR3 protein: CASSQDRRRDTSDSYEQYF; CDR3 DNA: TGCGCCAGCAGCCAAGATCGACGGCGGGATACATCAGACTCCTACGAGCAGTACTTC
V gene: TRBV7-2; clone size: .; D gene: .; J gene: TRBJ2-7; CDR3 length: 14; CDR3 protein: CASSQRVRSGEQYF; CDR3 DNA: TGTGCCAGCAGCCAGAGGGTAAGAAGCGGCGAGCAGTACTTC
V gene: TRBV5-4; clone size: .; D gene: TRBD1; J gene: TRBJ1-6; CDR3 length: 14; CDR3 protein: CASSDRVDNSPLHF; CDR3 DNA: TGTGCCAGCAGCGACAGGGTAGATAATTCACCCCTCCACTTT
V gene: TRBV18; clone size: once; D gene: .; J gene: TRBJ2-1; CDR3 length: 12; CDR3 protein: CASSQLDNEQFF; CDR3 DNA: TGTGCCAGCTCACAACTTGACAATGAGCAGTTCTTC
V gene: TRBV19; clone size: .; D gene: TRBD1; J gene: TRBJ1-2; CDR3 length: 14; CDR3 protein: CASSIGQGYYGYTF; CDR3 DNA: TGTGCCAGTAGTATCGGACAGGGCTACTATGGCTACACCTTC
V gene: TRBV4-1; clone size: once; D gene: TRBD1; J gene: TRBJ1-4; CDR3 length: 17; CDR3 protein: CASSQDRTGVIGEKLFF; CDR3 DNA: TGCGCCAGCAGCCAAGATAGAACAGGGGTGATTGGGGAAAAACTGTTTTTT
V gene: TRBV19; clone size: .; D gene: TRBD1; J gene: TRBJ1-5; CDR3 length: 15; CDR3 protein: CASTRGTGGAQPQHF; CDR3 DNA: TGTGCCAGTACCCGCGGGACAGGGGGGGCTCAGCCCCAGCATTTT
V gene: TRBV6-1; clone size: .; D gene: TRBD1; J gene: TRBJ1-1; CDR3 length: 16; CDR3 protein: CASSAPGTGRHTEAFF; CDR3 DNA: TGTGCCAGCAGTGCACCCGGGACAGGGCGTCACACTGAAGCTTTCTTT
V gene: TRBV7-9; clone size: .; D gene: TRBD1; J gene: TRBJ1-2; CDR3 length: 14; CDR3 protein: CASSFEQGADGYTF; CDR3 DNA: TGTGCCAGCAGCTTCGAACAGGGGGCAGATGGCTACACCTTC
V gene: TRBV7-9; clone size: .; D gene: TRBD1; J gene: TRBJ1-1; CDR3 length: 14; CDR3 protein: CASSSGQVNTEAFF; CDR3 DNA: TGTGCCAGCAGCTCGGGACAGGTTAACACTGAAGCTTTCTTT
V gene: TRBV18; clone size: .; D gene: TRBD1; J gene: TRBJ2-2; CDR3 length: 15; CDR3 protein: CASSPRQGNTGELFF; CDR3 DNA: TGTGCCAGCTCACCACGACAGGGAAACACCGGGGAGCTGTTTTTT
V gene: TRBV6-2/TRBV6-3; clone size: .; D gene: .; J gene: TRBJ2-7; CDR3 length: 14; CDR3 protein: CASSYVSVSYEQYF; CDR3 DNA: TGTGCCAGCAGTTACGTCTCTGTTTCCTACGAGCAGTACTTC
V gene: TRBV30; clone size: .; D gene: TRBD2; J gene: TRBJ2-1; CDR3 length: 15; CDR3 protein: CAWRRGLAGGDEQFF; CDR3 DNA: TGTGCCTGGAGACGCGGACTAGCGGGGGGGGATGAGCAGTTCTTC
V gene: TRBV27; clone size: few; D gene: .; J gene: TRBJ2-7; CDR3 length: 16; CDR3 protein: CASSLYANRVTYEQYF; CDR3 DNA: TGTGCCAGCAGTTTATATGCTAACAGGGTGACCTACGAGCAGTACTTC
V gene: TRBV7-2; clone size: .; D gene: TRBD2; J gene: TRBJ2-3; CDR3 length: 18; CDR3 protein: CASSPVAGGLPSTDTQYF; CDR3 DNA: TGTGCCAGCAGCCCAGTAGCGGGGGGGCTTCCTAGCACAGATACGCAGTATTTT
V gene: TRBV24-1; clone size: .; D gene: TRBD1; J gene: TRBJ1-5; CDR3 length: 14; CDR3 protein: CATSDPGDSQPQHF; CDR3 DNA: TGTGCCACCAGTGACCCAGGGGACAGTCAGCCCCAGCATTTT
V gene: TRBV5-4; clone size: .; D gene: TRBD1; J gene: TRBJ1-2; CDR3 length: 15; CDR3 protein: CASTYPGTGGHGYTF; CDR3 DNA: TGTGCCAGCACATACCCGGGCACAGGGGGTCATGGCTACACCTTC
V gene: TRBV28; clone size: .; D gene: .; J gene: TRBJ2-7; CDR3 length: 15; CDR3 protein: CASSFSRTPSYEQYF; CDR3 DNA: TGTGCCAGCAGTTTTTCGAGGACTCCTTCCTACGAGCAGTACTTC
V gene: TRBV5-1; clone size: .; D gene: .; J gene: TRBJ1-1; CDR3 length: 15; CDR3 protein: CASSLVGQGNTEAFF; CDR3 DNA: TGCGCCAGCAGCTTGGTGGGGCAGGGGAACACTGAAGCTTTCTTT
V gene: TRBV7-8; clone size: .; D gene: TRBD1; J gene: TRBJ1-3; CDR3 length: 17; CDR3 protein: CASSLARDRSSGNTIYF; CDR3 DNA: TGTGCCAGCAGCTTAGCGAGGGACAGGAGCTCTGGAAACACCATATATTTT
V gene: TRBV28; clone size: once; D gene: .; J gene: TRBJ1-2; CDR3 length: 12; CDR3 protein: CASFSRNYGYTF; CDR3 DNA: TGTGCCAGCTTCTCCCGTAACTATGGCTACACCTTC
V gene: TRBV9; clone size: .; D gene: TRBD2; J gene: TRBJ2-5; CDR3 length: 17; CDR3 protein: CASSATGLAAPQETQYF; CDR3 DNA: TGTGCCAGCAGCGCTACCGGACTAGCGGCCCCCCAAGAGACCCAGTACTTC
V gene: TRBV9; clone size: .; D gene: TRBD2; J gene: TRBJ2-5; CDR3 length: 17; CDR3 protein: CASSEGTSGGAYETQYF; CDR3 DNA: TGTGCCAGCAGCGAAGGCACTAGCGGGGGGGCCTATGAGACCCAGTACTTC
V gene: TRBV18; clone size: .; D gene: .; J gene: TRBJ1-4; CDR3 length: 15; CDR3 protein: CASSPPGQVLEKLFF; CDR3 DNA: TGTGCCAGCTCACCGCCCGGACAAGTGTTGGAAAAACTGTTTTTT
V gene: TRBV21-1; clone size: .; D gene: .; J gene: TRBJ1-1; CDR3 length: 12; CDR3 protein: CASKRSNTEAFF; CDR3 DNA: TGTGCCAGCAAGCGCAGCAACACTGAAGCTTTCTTT
V gene: TRBV7-9; clone size: .; D gene: .; J gene: TRBJ1-5; CDR3 length: 14; CDR3 protein: CASSLVDSNQPQHF; CDR3 DNA: TGTGCCAGCAGCTTAGTAGATAGCAATCAGCCCCAGCATTTT
V gene: TRBV7-2; clone size: .; D gene: .; J gene: TRBJ1-1; CDR3 length: 14; CDR3 protein: CASSQITGLSEAFF; CDR3 DNA: TGTGCCAGCAGCCAAATAACAGGGTTATCTGAAGCTTTCTTT
V gene: TRBV27; clone size: .; D gene: .; J gene: TRBJ2-3; CDR3 length: 18; CDR3 protein: CASSSPGDWASSTDTQYF; CDR3 DNA: TGTGCCAGCAGTTCCCCGGGGGACTGGGCCTCTAGCACAGATACGCAGTATTTT
V gene: TRBV2; clone size: .; D gene: .; J gene: TRBJ1-1; CDR3 length: 12; CDR3 protein: CASSEYPGSAFF; CDR3 DNA: TGTGCCAGCAGTGAATACCCAGGTTCGGCTTTCTTT
V gene: TRBV30; clone size: .; D gene: TRBD1; J gene: TRBJ1-4; CDR3 length: 14; CDR3 protein: CAWSPDRDDEKLFF; CDR3 DNA: TGTGCCTGGAGTCCGGACAGGGATGATGAAAAACTGTTTTTT
V gene: TRBV19; clone size: few; D gene: .; J gene: TRBJ1-2; CDR3 length: 15; CDR3 protein: CASSIEGRANYGYTF; CDR3 DNA: TGTGCCAGTAGTATAGAAGGCAGGGCTAACTATGGCTACACCTTC
V gene: TRBV6-2/TRBV6-3; clone size: .; D gene: TRBD2; J gene: TRBJ2-2; CDR3 length: 16; CDR3 protein: CASSVTSGDNTGELFF; CDR3 DNA: TGTGCCAGCAGCGTTACTAGCGGGGACAACACCGGGGAGCTGTTTTTT
V gene: TRBV27; clone size: .; D gene: .; J gene: TRBJ2-6; CDR3 length: 17; CDR3 protein: CASSLEGRGPGANVLTF; CDR3 DNA: TGTGCCAGCAGTTTAGAGGGCAGGGGCCCTGGGGCCAACGTCCTGACTTTC
V gene: TRBV28; clone size: few; D gene: .; J gene: TRBJ1-2; CDR3 length: 15; CDR3 protein: CASSLGGAGLFGYTF; CDR3 DNA: TGTGCCAGCAGTTTAGGGGGGGCAGGGTTATTTGGCTACACCTTC
V gene: TRBV10-3; clone size: .; D gene: TRBD1; J gene: TRBJ1-1; CDR3 length: 12; CDR3 protein: CAIRGQATEAFF; CDR3 DNA: TGTGCCATCAGAGGACAGGCCACTGAAGCTTTCTTT